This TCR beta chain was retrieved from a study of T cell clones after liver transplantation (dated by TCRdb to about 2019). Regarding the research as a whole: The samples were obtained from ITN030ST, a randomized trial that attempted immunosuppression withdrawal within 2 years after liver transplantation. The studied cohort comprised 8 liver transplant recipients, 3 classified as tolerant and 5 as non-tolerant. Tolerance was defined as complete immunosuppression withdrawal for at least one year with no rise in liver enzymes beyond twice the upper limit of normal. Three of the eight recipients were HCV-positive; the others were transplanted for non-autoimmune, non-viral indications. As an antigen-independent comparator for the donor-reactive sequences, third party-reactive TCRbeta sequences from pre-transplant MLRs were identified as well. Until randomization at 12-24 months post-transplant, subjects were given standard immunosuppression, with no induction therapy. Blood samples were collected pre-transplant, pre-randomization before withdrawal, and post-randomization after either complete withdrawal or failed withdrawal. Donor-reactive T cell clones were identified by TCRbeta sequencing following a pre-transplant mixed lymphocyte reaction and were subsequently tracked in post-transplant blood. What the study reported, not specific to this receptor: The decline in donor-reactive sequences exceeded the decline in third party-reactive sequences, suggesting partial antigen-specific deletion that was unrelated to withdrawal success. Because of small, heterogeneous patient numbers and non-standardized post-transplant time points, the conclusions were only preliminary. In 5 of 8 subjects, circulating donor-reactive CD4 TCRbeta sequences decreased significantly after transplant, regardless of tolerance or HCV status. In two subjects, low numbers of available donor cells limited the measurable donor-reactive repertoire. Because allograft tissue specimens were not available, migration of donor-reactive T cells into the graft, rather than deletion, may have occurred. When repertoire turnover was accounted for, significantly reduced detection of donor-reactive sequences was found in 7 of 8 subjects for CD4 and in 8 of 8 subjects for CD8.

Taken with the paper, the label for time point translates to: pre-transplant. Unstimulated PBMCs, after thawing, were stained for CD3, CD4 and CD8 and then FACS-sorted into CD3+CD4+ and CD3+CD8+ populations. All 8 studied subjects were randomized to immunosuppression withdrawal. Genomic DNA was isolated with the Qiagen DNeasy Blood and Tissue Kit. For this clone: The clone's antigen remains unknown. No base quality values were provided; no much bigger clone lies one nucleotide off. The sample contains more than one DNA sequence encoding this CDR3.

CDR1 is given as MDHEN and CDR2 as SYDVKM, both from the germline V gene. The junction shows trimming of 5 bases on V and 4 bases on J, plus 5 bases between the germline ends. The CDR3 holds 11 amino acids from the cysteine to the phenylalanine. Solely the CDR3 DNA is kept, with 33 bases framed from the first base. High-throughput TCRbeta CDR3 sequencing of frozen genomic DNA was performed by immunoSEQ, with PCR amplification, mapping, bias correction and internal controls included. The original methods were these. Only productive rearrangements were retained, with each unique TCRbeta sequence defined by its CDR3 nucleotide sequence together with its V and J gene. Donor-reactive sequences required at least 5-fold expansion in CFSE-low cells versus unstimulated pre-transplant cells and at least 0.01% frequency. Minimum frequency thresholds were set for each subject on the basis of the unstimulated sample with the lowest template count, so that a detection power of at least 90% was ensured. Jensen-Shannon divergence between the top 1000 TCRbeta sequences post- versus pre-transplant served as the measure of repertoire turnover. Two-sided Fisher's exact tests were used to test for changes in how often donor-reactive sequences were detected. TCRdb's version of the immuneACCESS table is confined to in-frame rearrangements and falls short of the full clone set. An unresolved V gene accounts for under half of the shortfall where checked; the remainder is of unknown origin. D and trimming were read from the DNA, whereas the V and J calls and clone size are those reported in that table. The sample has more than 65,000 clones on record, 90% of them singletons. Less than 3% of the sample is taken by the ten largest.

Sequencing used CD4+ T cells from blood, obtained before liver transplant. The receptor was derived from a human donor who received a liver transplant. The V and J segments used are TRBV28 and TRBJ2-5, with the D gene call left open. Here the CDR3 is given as CASSLGETQYF. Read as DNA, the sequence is TGTGCCAGCAGTCTAGGAGAGACCCAGTACTTC.